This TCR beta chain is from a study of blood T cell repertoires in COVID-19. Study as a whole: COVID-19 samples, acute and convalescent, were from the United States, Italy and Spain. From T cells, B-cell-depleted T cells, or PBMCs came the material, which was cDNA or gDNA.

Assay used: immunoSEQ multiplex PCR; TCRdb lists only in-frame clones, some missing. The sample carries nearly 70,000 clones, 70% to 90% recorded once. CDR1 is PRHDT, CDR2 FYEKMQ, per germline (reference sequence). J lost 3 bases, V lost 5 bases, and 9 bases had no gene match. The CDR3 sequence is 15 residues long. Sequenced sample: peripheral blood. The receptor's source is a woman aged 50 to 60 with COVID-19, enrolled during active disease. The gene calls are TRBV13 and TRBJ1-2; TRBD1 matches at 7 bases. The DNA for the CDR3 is TGTGCCAGCAGCCTTACGGGACAGCCAGACTATGGCTACACCTTC. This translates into CASSLTGQPDYGYTF. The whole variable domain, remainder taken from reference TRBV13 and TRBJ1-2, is AAGVIQSPRHLIKEKRETATLKCYPIPRHDTVYWYQQGPGQDPQFLISFYEKMQSDKGSIPDRFSAQQFSDYHSELNMSSLELGDSALYFCASSLTGQPDYGYTFGSGTRLTVV.